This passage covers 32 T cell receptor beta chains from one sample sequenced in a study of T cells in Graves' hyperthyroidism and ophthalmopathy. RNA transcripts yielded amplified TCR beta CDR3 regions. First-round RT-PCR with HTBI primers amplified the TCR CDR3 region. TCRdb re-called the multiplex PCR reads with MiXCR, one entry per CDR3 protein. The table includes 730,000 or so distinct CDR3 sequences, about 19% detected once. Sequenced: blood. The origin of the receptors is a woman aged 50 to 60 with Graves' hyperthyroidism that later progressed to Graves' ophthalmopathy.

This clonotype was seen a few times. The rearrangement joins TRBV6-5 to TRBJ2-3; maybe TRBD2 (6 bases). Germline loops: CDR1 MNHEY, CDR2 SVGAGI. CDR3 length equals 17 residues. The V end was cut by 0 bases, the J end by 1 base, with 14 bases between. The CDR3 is CASSYSPRRGGTDTQYF. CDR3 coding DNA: TGTGCCAGCAGTTACTCGCCGAGGCGGGGCGGCACAGATACGCAGTATTTT.

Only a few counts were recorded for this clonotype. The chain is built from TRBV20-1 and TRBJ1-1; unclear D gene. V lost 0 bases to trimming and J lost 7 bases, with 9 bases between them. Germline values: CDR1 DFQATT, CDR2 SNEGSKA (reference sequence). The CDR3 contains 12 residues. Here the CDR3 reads CSARDLGSEAFF. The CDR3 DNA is TGCAGTGCTAGAGATCTGGGCAGTGAAGCTTTCTTT.

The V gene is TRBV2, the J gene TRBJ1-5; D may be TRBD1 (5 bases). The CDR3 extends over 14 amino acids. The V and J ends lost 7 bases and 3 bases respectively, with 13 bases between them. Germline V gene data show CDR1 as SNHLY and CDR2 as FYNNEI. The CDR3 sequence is CASILDSLNQPQHF. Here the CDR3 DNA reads TGTGCCAGCATACTCGACAGCCTCAATCAGCCCCAGCATTTT.

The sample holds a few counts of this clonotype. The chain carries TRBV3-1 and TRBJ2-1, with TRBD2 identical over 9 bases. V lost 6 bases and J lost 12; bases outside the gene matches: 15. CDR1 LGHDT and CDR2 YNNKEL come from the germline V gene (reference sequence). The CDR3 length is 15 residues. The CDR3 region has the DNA TGTGCCAGCAGTTCCCGAGCGGGGGGTGAGGGTGGGCAGTTCTTC. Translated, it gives CASSSRAGGEGGQFF.

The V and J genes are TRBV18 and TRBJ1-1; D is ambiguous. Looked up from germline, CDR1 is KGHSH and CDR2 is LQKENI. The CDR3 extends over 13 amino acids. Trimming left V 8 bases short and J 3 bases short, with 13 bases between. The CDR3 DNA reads TGTGCCAGCACCCCCTCCTTCGACACTGAAGCTTTCTTT. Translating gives CASTPSFDTEAFF.

The CDR3 DNA sequence: TGTGCCAGCAGCCCGGGGGGCAGGGGGGTGAACACTGAAGCTTTCTTT. Its translation: CASSPGGRGVNTEAFF. The chain couples TRBV7-3 to TRBJ1-1; 7 bases match TRBD1. CDR1 is SGHTA and CDR2 is FQGTGA in the germline V gene. This CDR3 has 16 amino acids. Trimming took 5 bases from V and 0 from J; bases not matched to a gene: 9.

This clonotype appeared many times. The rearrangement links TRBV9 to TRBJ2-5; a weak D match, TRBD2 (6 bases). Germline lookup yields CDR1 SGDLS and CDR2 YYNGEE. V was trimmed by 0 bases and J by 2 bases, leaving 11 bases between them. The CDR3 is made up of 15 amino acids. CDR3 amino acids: CASSVGAGRQETQYF. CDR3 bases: TGTGCCAGCAGCGTAGGAGCTGGGAGGCAAGAGACCCAGTACTTC.

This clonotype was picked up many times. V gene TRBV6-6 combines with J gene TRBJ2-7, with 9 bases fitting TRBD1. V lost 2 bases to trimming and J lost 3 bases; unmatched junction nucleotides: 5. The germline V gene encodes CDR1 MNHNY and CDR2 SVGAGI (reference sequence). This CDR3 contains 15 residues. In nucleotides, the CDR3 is TGTGCCAGCAGTTACCCGGGACAGGGTCACTACGAGCAGTACTTC. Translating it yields CASSYPGQGHYEQYF.

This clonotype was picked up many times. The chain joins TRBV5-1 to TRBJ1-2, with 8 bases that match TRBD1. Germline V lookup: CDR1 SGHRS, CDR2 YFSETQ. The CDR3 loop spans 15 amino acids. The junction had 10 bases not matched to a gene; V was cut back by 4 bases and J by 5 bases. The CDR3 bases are TGCGCCAGCAGCCCCCGGACAGGGAAGGGGTATGGCTACACCTTC. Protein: CASSPRTGKGYGYTF. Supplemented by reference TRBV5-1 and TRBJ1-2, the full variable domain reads KAGVTQTPRYLIKTRGQQVTLSCSPISGHRSVSWYQQTPGQGLQFLFEYFSETQRNKGNFPGRFSGRQFSNSRSEMNVSTLELGDSALYLCASSPRTGKGYGYTFGSGTRLTVV.

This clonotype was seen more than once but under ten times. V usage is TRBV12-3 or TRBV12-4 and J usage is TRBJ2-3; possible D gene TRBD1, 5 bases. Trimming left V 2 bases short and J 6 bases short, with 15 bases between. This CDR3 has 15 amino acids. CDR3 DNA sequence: TGTGCCAGCAGTTTAAACGTGCAGGGTGGGGATACGCAGTATTTT. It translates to CASSLNVQGGDTQYF.

In DNA, the CDR3 is TGCAGCGTCGTTGGACTAGGGAACACTGAAGCTTTCTTT. Translating it yields CSVVGLGNTEAFF. J is TRBJ1-1 and V is TRBV29-1; no clear D gene. CDR1 is SQVTM, CDR2 ANQGSEA, per germline. This CDR3 is built from 13 residues. The V end was cut by 6 bases, the J end by 1 base, with 12 bases between.

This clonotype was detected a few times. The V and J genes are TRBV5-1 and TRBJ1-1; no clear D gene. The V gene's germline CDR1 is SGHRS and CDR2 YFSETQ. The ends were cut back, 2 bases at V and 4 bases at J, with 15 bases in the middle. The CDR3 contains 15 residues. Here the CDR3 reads CASSFSRDLGTEAFF. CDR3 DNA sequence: TGCGCCAGCAGCTTTTCCCGAGACCTGGGCACTGAAGCTTTCTTT.

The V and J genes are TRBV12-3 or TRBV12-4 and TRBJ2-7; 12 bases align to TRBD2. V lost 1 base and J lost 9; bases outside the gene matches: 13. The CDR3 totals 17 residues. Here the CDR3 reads CASSLEGLAGESTLQYF. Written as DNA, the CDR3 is TGTGCCAGCAGTTTAGAGGGACTAGCGGGTGAAAGTACTTTGCAGTACTTC.

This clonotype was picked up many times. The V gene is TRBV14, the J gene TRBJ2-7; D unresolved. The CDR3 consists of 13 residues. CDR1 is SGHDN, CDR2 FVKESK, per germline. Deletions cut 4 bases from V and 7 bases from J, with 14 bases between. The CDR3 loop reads CASSLSWVREQYF. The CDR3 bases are TGTGCCAGCAGCCTTTCATGGGTCCGGGAGCAGTACTTC.

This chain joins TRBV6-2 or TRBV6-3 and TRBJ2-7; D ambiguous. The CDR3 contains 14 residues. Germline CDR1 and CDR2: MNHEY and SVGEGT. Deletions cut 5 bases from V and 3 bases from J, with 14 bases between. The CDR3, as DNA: TGTGCCAGCAGTGTTGGGCAGGACCTCTACGAGCAGTACTTC. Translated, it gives CASSVGQDLYEQYF.

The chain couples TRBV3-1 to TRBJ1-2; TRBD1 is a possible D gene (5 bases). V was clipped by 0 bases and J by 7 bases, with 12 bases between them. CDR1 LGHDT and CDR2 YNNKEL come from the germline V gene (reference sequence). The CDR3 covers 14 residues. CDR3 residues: CASSQDIQDRGYTF. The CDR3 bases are TGTGCCAGCAGCCAAGATATACAGGATCGTGGCTACACCTTC.

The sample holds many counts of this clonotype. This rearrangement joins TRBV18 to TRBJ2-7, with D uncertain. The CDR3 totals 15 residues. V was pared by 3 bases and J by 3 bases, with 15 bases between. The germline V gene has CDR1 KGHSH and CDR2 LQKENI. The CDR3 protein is CASSPRGSPIYEQYF. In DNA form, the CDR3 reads TGTGCCAGCTCACCTCGCGGTTCGCCCATCTACGAGCAGTACTTC.

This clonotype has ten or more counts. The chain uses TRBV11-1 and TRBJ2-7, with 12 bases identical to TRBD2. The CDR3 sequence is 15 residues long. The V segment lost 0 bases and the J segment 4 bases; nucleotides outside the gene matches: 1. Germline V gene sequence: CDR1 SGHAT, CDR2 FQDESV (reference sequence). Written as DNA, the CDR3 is TGTGCCAGCAGCTTAGCCGGACTAGCGGGGTACGAGCAGTACTTC. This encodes CASSLAGLAGYEQYF.

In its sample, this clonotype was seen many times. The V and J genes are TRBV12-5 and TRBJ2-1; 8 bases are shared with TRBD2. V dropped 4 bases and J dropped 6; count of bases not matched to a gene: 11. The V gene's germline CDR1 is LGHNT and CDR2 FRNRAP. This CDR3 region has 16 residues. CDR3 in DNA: TGTGCTAGTGGTTCACCTCCGGGACTAGAGGTCAATGAGCAGTTCTTC. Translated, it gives CASGSPPGLEVNEQFF.

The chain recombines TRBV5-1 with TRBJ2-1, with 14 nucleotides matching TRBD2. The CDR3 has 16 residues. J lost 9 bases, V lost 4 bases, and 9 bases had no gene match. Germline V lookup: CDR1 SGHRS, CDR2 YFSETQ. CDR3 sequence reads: CASSGRLAGGRSEQFF. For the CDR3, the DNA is TGCGCCAGCAGCGGCCGACTAGCGGGGGGGCGTAGTGAGCAGTTCTTC.

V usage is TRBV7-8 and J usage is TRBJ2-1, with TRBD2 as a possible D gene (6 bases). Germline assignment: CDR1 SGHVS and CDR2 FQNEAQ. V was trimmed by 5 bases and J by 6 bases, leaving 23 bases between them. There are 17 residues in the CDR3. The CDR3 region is CASSEKPYRPGGNEQFF. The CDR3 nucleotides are TGTGCCAGCAGCGAAAAACCCTACCGCCCCGGGGGCAATGAGCAGTTCTTC.

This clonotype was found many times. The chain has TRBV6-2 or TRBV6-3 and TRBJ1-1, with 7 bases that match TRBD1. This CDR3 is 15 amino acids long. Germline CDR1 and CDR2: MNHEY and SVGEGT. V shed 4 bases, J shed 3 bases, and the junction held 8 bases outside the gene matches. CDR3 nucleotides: TGTGCCAGCAGTTCGGGTCCAGGGGGTTACACTGAAGCTTTCTTT. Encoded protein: CASSSGPGGYTEAFF.

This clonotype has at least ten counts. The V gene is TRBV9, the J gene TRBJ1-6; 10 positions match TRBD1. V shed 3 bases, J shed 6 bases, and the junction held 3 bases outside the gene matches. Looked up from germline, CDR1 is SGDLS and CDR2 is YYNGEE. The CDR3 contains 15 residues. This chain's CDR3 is CASSGQGASNSPLHF. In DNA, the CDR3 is TGTGCCAGCAGCGGACAGGGGGCTAGTAATTCACCCCTCCACTTT.

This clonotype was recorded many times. CDR3 nucleotides: TGCAGTGCTAGAGGGCCGGGGGGGAACGAGCAGTACTTC. Translated: CSARGPGGNEQYF. The V and J genes are TRBV20-1 and TRBJ2-7; 8 bases are a match to TRBD2. The V and J ends lost 1 base and 5 bases, in that order; junction bases with no gene match: 4. Germline V gene lookup returns CDR1 DFQATT and CDR2 SNEGSKA (reference sequence). The CDR3 consists of 13 residues.

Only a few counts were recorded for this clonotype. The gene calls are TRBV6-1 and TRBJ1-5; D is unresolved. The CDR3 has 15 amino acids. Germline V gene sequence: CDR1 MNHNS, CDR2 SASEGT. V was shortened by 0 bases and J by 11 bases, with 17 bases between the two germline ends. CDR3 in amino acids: CASSEAYGPKWTQHF. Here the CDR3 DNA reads TGTGCCAGCAGTGAAGCGTACGGCCCCAAGTGGACCCAGCATTTT.

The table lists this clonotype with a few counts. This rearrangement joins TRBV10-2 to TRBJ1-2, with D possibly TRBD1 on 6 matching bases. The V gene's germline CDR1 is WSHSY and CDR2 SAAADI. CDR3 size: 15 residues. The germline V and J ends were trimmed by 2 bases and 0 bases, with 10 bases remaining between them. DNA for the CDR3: TGCGCCAGCAGTGAGCCGGACAGCGCTAACTATGGCTACACCTTC. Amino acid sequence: CASSEPDSANYGYTF.

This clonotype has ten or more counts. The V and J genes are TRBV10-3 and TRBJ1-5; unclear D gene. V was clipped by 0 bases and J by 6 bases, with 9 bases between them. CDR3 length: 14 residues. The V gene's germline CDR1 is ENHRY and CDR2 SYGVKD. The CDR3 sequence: CAISESTGGQPQHF. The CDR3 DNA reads TGTGCCATCAGTGAGTCGACGGGCGGTCAGCCCCAGCATTTT.

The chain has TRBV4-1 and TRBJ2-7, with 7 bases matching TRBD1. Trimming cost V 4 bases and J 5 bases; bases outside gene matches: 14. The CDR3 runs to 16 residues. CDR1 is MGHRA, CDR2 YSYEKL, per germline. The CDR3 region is CASSPNINRGWDEQYF. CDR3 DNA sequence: TGCGCCAGCAGCCCAAACATTAACAGGGGATGGGACGAGCAGTACTTC.

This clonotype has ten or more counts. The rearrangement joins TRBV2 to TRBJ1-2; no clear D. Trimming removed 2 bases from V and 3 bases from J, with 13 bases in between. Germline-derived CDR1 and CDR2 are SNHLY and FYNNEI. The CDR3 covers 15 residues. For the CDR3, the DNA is TGTGCCAGCAGTGAACAGGTTCAGGACTACTATGGCTACACCTTC. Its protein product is CASSEQVQDYYGYTF.

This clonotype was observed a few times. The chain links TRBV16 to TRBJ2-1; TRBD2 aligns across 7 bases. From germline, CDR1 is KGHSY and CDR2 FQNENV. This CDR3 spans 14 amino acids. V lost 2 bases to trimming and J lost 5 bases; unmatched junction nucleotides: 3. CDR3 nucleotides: TGTGCCAGCAGCCAAGTCGGGACTAACAATGAGCAGTTCTTC. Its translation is CASSQVGTNNEQFF.

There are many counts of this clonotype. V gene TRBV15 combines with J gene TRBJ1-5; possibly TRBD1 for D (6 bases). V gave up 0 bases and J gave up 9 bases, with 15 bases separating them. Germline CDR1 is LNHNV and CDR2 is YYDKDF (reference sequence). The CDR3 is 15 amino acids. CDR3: CATSRDTAGVRPQHF. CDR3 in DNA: TGTGCCACCAGCAGAGATACGGCAGGGGTGCGGCCCCAGCATTTT.

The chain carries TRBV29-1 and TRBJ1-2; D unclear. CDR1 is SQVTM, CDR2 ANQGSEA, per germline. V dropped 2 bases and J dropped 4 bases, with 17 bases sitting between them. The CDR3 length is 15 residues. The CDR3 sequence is CSVEPFIGQSYGYTF. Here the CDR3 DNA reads TGCAGCGTTGAACCGTTTATTGGTCAGAGCTATGGCTACACCTTC. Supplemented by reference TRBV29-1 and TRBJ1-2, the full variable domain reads SAVISQKPSRDICQRGTSLTIQCQVDSQVTMMFWYRQQPGQSLTLIATANQGSEATYESGFVIDKFPISRPNLTFSTLTVSNMSPEDSSIYLCSVEPFIGQSYGYTFGSGTRLTVV.